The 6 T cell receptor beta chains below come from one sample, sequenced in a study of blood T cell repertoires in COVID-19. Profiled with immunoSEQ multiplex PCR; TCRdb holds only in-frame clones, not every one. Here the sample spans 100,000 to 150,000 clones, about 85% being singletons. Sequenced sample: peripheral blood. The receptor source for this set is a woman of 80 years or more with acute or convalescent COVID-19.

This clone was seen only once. Here the CDR3 DNA reads TGTGCCAGCAGTGACCCTGGGACAGGGGGTATCTATGGCTACACCTTC. Amino acids: CASSDPGTGGIYGYTF. J is TRBJ1-2 and V is TRBV25-1, with 11 nucleotides matching TRBD1. After removal of 3 bases from V and 4 bases from J, the junction contained 7 bases not matched to a gene. This CDR3 spans 16 amino acids. Germline V gene data show CDR1 as MGHDK and CDR2 as SYGVNS.

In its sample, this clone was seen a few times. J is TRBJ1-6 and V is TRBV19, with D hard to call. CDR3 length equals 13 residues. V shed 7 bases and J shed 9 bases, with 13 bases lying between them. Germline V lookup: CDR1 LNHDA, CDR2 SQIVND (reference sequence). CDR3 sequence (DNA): TGTGCCAGTAATGTGCTTTCAGGTTCACCCCTCCACTTT. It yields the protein CASNVLSGSPLHF.

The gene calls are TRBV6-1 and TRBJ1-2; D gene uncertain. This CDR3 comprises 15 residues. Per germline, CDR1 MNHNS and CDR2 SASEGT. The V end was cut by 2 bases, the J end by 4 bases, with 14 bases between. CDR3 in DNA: TGTGCCAGCAGTGAATCCGCTGCAGGCTTCTATGGCTACACCTTC. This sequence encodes CASSESAAGFYGYTF.

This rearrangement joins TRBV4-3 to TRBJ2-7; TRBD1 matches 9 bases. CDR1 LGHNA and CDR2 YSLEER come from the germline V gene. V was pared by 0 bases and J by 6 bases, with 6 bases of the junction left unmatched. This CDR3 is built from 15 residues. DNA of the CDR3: TGCGCCAGCAGCCAAGATGCACAGGGGGCCCGCGAGCAGTACTTC. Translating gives CASSQDAQGAREQYF.

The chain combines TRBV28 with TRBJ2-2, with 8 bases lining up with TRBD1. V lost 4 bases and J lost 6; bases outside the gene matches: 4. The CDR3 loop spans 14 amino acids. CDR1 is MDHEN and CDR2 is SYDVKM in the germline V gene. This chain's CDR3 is CASSSTGVAGELFF. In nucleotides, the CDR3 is TGTGCCAGCAGTTCGACAGGGGTGGCCGGGGAGCTGTTTTTT.

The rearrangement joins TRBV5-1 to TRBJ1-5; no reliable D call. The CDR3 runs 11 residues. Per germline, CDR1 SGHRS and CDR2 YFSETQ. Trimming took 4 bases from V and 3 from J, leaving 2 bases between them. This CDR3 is CASSLNQPQHF. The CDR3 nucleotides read TGCGCCAGCAGCCTCAATCAGCCCCAGCATTTT.